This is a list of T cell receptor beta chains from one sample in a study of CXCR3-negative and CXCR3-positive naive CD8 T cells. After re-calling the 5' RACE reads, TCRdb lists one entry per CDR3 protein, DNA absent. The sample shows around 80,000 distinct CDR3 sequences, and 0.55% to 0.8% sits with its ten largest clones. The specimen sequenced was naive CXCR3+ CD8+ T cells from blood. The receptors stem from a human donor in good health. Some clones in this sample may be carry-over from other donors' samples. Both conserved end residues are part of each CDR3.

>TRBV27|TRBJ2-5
CASSYDIRGETQYF
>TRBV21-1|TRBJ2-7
CASSTRDFHEQYF
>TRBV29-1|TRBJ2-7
CSVVVQGGHEQYF
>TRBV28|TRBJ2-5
CASSLEGQPRETQYF
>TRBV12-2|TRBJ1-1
CNTIPGFLYTEAFF
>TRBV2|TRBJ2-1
CASSPAGGEASGRGGNEQFF
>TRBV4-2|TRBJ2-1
CASSPKWGGEQFF
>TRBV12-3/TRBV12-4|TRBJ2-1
CASGTRYNEQFF
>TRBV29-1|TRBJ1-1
CSVEGQAPEAFF
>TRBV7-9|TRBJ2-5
CASSTGQFQETQYF
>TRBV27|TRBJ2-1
CASSRDIYNEQFF
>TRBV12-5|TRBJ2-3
CASGFIGTDTQYF
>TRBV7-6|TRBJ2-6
CASSLAGVSGANVLTF
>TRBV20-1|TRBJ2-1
CSASRGPGSRYNEQFF
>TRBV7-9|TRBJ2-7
CASSPRGLNSYEQYF
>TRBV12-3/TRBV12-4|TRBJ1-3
CASSRQVGTGNTIYF
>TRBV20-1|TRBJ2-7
CSAPDREGREQYF
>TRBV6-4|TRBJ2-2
CASSGSGTTGELFF